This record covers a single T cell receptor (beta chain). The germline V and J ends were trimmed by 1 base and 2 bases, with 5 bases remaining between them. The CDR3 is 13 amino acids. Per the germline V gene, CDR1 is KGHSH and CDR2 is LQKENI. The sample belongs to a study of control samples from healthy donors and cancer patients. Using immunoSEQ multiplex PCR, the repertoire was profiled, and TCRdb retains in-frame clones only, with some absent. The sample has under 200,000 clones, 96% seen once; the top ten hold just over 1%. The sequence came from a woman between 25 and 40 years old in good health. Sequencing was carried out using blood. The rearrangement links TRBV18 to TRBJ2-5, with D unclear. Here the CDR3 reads CASSPQQQETQYF. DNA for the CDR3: TGTGCCAGCTCACCACAACAACAAGAGACCCAGTACTTC.